A single sample is the source of the 5 T cell receptor beta chains below, sequenced in a study of cytomegalovirus exposure and HLA in healthy donors. PCR used 60 Vbeta primers and 13 Jbeta primers. The protocol was immunoSEQ multiplex PCR, while the TCRdb copy is restricted to in-frame clones and leaves out a portion. There are roughly 130,000 clones in the sample; roughly 66% occur only once, and around 6.3% lies in the top ten. The specimen sequenced was PBMCs. These receptors originate from a woman in her sixties in good health and CMV-seronegative.

This clone has just a few counts. This chain uses TRBV23-1 with TRBJ1-2; possibly TRBD1 for D (6 bases). TRBV23-1 carries the ORF label, with uncertain function. This CDR3 contains 14 residues. The V end was cut by 4 bases, the J end by 0 bases, with 9 bases between. The CDR3 DNA reads TGCGCCAGCAGTCCTGGGGGCCCTAACTATGGCTACACCTTC. It translates to CASSPGGPNYGYTF.

This clone was recorded a few times. The rearrangement joins TRBV28 to TRBJ1-2; D ambiguous. The V end lost 2 bases, the J end lost 5 bases, and 15 bases lay between the germline ends. Looked up from germline, CDR1 is MDHEN and CDR2 is SYDVKM. The CDR3 spans 15 residues. Here the CDR3 reads CASSLSPAGGYGYTF. The CDR3 nucleotides are TGTGCCAGCAGTTTAAGTCCGGCAGGTGGATATGGCTACACCTTC.

This chain uses TRBV28 with TRBJ1-5, with D tentatively TRBD1 (5 bases). The CDR3 is made up of 14 amino acids. Germline CDR1 is MDHEN and CDR2 is SYDVKM. The ends were cut back, 8 bases at V and 7 bases at J, with 18 bases in the middle. The CDR3 nucleotides read TGTGCCAGCTCCCTTGGGGGGATTACGCAGCCCCAGCATTTT. Translated, it gives CASSLGGITQPQHF.

V gene TRBV6-5 combines with J gene TRBJ2-7; TRBD1 matches 12 bases. The CDR3 extends over 15 amino acids. Looked up from germline, CDR1 is MNHEY and CDR2 is SVGAGI. The trim removed 5 bases at V and 5 bases at J, leaving 7 bases unmatched. DNA of the CDR3: TGTGCCAGCAGTGCACCGGGACAGGGGGCCCACGAGCAGTACTTC. Encoded protein: CASSAPGQGAHEQYF.

The J gene is TRBJ2-3, the V gene TRBV27; 9 bases agree with TRBD1. Germline V gene lookup returns CDR1 MNHEY and CDR2 SMNVEV (reference sequence). J was trimmed by 0 bases and V by 5 bases; bases with no gene match: 21. The CDR3 extends over 21 amino acids. CDR3 DNA sequence: TGTGCCAGCAGTCAGACACAACCCGACAGGGGGTTATGGGGTAGCACAGATACGCAGTATTTT. Translation: CASSQTQPDRGLWGSTDTQYF.